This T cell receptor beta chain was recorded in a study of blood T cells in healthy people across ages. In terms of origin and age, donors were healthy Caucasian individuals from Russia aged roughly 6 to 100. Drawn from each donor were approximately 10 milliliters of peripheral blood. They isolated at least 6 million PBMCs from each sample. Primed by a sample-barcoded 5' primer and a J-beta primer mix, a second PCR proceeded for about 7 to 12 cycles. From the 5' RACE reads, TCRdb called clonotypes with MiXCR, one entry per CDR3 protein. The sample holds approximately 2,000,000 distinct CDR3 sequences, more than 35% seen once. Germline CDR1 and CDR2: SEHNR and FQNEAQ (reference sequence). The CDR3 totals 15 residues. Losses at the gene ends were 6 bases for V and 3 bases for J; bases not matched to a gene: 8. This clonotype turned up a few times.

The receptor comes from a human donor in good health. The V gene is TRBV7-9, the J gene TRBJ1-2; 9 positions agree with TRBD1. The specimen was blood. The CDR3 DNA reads TGTGCCAGCAGGACGACAGGGGGTTATGACTATGGCTACACCTTC. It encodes CASRTTGGYDYGYTF. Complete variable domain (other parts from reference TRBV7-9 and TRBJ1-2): DTGVSQNPRHKITKRGQNVTFRCDPISEHNRLYWYRQTLGQGPEFLTYFQNEAQLEKSRLLSDRFSAERPKGSFSTLEIQRTEQGDSAMYLCASRTTGGYDYGYTFGSGTRLTVV.